This T cell receptor (beta chain) was recovered during a study of Graves' ophthalmopathy and Graves' hyperthyroidism. Study results and caveats: Clonotypes were expanded in thyroid at above 0.001 frequency, and most also appeared in blood. Using a 13-signature model, the authors split ophthalmopathy from stable hyperthyroidism, with roughly 88% sensitivity and approximately 80% specificity.

The TCR beta CDR3 regions underwent amplification from RNA transcripts. First-round RT-PCR employed HTBI primers, with a second-round multiplex PCR after it. Using its own MiXCR run on the multiplex PCR reads, TCRdb lists one record per CDR3 protein. The data contain about 170,000 distinct CDR3 sequences, approximately 40% of them singletons. A duration under 3 months, NOSPECS ≥4, CAS ≥3 and moderate-to-severe activity characterized the donors with ophthalmopathy. Clinical symptoms, serum thyroxine, TRAb, thyroid ultrasound and orbital computed tomography formed the basis of diagnosis. Germline V gene data show CDR1 as MNHEY and CDR2 as SVGEGT. The CDR3 totals 17 residues. Notes on this clonotype: Its specificity is not known.

The rearrangement uses TRBV6-2 or TRBV6-3 and TRBJ2-4; 10 nucleotides match TRBD2. Judging by the DNA end, TRBJ2-5 fits better; the J call may be wrong. The receptor was isolated from a woman in her forties with Graves' ophthalmopathy. The material sequenced was peripheral blood. The DNA of the CDR3 is TGTGCCAGCAGTGATTTTCTACTAGCGGGGAACGAGGAGACCCAGTACTTC. Translation gives CASSDFLLAGNEETQYF.